A single sample gave rise to the 3 T cell receptor beta chains below, sequenced in a study of T cells in Graves' hyperthyroidism and ophthalmopathy. Amplification of TCR beta CDR3 regions was performed using RNA transcripts as template. When the TCR CDR3 underwent first-round RT-PCR, the HTBI primer set was used. TCRdb called the multiplex PCR reads again in MiXCR, with one record for every CDR3 protein. In the table there are around 600,000 distinct CDR3 sequences, about 14% of which are singletons. Sequenced sample: blood. These receptors were collected from a woman in her fifties or sixties with Graves' ophthalmopathy.

The V call is TRBV29-1, the J call TRBJ1-1; 9 bases map to TRBD1. The CDR3 is 13 residues long. V was pared by 6 bases and J by 9 bases, with 11 bases of the junction left unmatched. Germline CDR1 SQVTM, CDR2 ANQGSEA. The CDR3: CSVNRGQGEKAFF. The CDR3 region has the DNA TGCAGCGTGAACAGGGGGCAGGGTGAGAAAGCTTTCTTT.

The V and J genes are TRBV4-1 and TRBJ2-1; 7 bases are shared with TRBD1. The CDR3 covers 17 residues. V dropped 3 bases and J dropped 0; count of bases not matched to a gene: 8. Germline V gives CDR1 MGHRA, CDR2 YSYEKL. CDR3 loop: CASSQPSTGSSYNEQFF. Here the CDR3 DNA reads TGCGCCAGCAGCCAGCCGTCGACAGGGAGCTCCTACAATGAGCAGTTCTTC.

A few counts support this clonotype. CDR3 DNA: TGTGCCAGCAGCCCTGGGACTAGCGGGAGGTGGTCCTACAATGAGCAGTTCTTC. Translation: CASSPGTSGRWSYNEQFF. The chain combines TRBV4-2 with TRBJ2-1; TRBD2 matches 15 bases. Germline V gene lookup returns CDR1 LGHNA and CDR2 YNFKEQ. V shed 4 bases and J 1 base; nucleotides not matched to a gene: 5. This CDR3 comprises 18 residues.